What follows are 5 T cell receptor beta chains derived from one specimen sequenced in a study of T-cell memory formation after mild COVID-19 (dated by TCRdb to the early 2020s). The protocol used for the library was 5' RACE. The run used an Illumina NovaSeq 6000. Using fastp at Q25 and MiXCR, TCRdb reprocessed the public reads and kept productive beta chains. CDR3 protein duplicates are merged, each entry listing the most common genes and DNA. In this sample the table shows 300,000 or so distinct CDR3 sequences, 15% to 20% of which occur a single time. The ten largest clones capture 23% of the sample. Sequencing was done on a sample of PBMCs or a T cell subset sorted from them (not recorded which). All receptors derive from a man between 18 and 29 years old who had mild COVID-19 (a few samples of this study predate the infection). The sample titles of this study are shuffled in the database, so cell type and time point are left out; the donor was told from shared clones.

The table lists this clonotype with many counts. This chain connects TRBV28 to TRBJ2-3, with 10 positions matching TRBD2. The J segment lost 3 bases and the V segment lost 6 bases, leaving 3 bases of the junction unmatched. The V gene's germline CDR1 is MDHEN and CDR2 SYDVKM. This CDR3 has 14 residues. CDR3 amino acids: CASRSGGATDTQYF. DNA of the CDR3: TGTGCCAGCAGGAGCGGGGGGGCGACAGATACGCAGTATTTT.

The chain employs TRBV18 and TRBJ2-5; possibly TRBD1 for D (6 bases). With 2 bases removed from V and 4 bases from J, the gap between germline ends came to 11 bases. CDR1 and CDR2 (germline): KGHSH, LQKENI. The CDR3 length is 14 residues. This CDR3 is CASSPGAGAETQYF. CDR3 sequence (DNA): TGTGCCAGCTCACCAGGTGCAGGGGCAGAGACCCAGTACTTC. Looking up the rest from reference TRBV18 and TRBJ2-5 gives the full variable domain: NAGVMQNPRHLVRRRGQEARLRCSPMKGHSHVYWYRQLPEEGLKFMVYLQKENIIDESGMPKERFSAEFPKEGPSILRIQQVVRGDSAAYFCASSPGAGAETQYFGPGTRLLVL.

The gene calls are TRBV4-3 and TRBJ2-1; TRBD2 aligns across 8 bases. Germline CDR1 is LGHNA and CDR2 is YSLEER. This CDR3 spans 17 amino acids. V lost 3 bases to trimming and J lost 0 bases; unmatched junction nucleotides: 7. CDR3: CASSQRTSYSSYNEQFF. The CDR3 coding sequence is TGCGCCAGCAGCCAGCGGACTAGCTACAGCTCCTACAATGAGCAGTTCTTC.

The chain combines TRBV4-2 with TRBJ2-5, with D unclear. Germline CDR1 is LGHNA and CDR2 is YNFKEQ. The CDR3 sequence is 15 residues long. Trimming took 0 bases from V and 1 from J, leaving 9 bases between them. This CDR3 reads CASSQDRASQETQYF. The CDR3 bases are TGTGCCAGCAGCCAAGATCGGGCAAGCCAAGAGACCCAGTACTTC.

This clonotype appeared many times. V gene TRBV20-1 combines with J gene TRBJ2-7; TRBD2 matches 7 bases. The CDR3 is 14 amino acids. Trimming at V came to 3 bases and at J to 0 bases, leaving 5 bases not matched to a gene. Germline CDR1 and CDR2: DFQATT and SNEGSKA (reference sequence). CDR3: CSARSSGDSYEQYF. CDR3 DNA sequence: TGCAGTGCTAGGTCGAGCGGGGACTCCTACGAGCAGTACTTC.